What follows describes a single TCR beta chain. The target antigen is unknown. Data came from immunoSEQ multiplex PCR; TCRdb stores just in-frame clones and leaves some out. The table has about 1 million clones, about 80% seen once; the top ten hold approximately 1.3%. The V segment lost 4 bases and the J segment 5 bases; nucleotides outside the gene matches: 11. Germline values: CDR1 SGHAT, CDR2 FQNNGV. The CDR3 covers 16 residues. The entry originates in a study of shared clonotypes between healthy human individuals. The study, taken as a whole, reports: A reduction in generation probabilities was seen for non-shared clonotypes relative to those shared by all four donors.

The TCR originated in a man between 18 and 29 years old in good health. The chain has TRBV11-2 and TRBJ2-5; 9 bases fit TRBD1. Sample: memory CD4+ T cells sorted from blood. Subset described: CD45RA-negative fraction. CDR3 DNA: TGTGCCAGCAGCTCGCATTGGGACAGGGTCCGGGAGACCCAGTACTTC. Its protein product is CASSSHWDRVRETQYF.